The clone carrying this T cell receptor beta chain has a handful of counts. CDR3 length: 16 residues. V shed 3 bases, J shed 1 base, and the junction held 7 bases outside the gene matches. Germline lookup yields CDR1 LNHNV and CDR2 YYDKDF (reference sequence). These data are taken from a study of cytomegalovirus exposure and HLA in healthy donors. 60 Vbeta and 13 Jbeta primers were used in PCR. Produced via immunoSEQ multiplex PCR; TCRdb's table is partial and in-frame only. The sample contains under 110,000 clones, about 64% of which appear only once. The TCR was taken from a female donor in good health and CMV-seronegative. The specimen sequenced was PBMCs. The chain recombines TRBV15 with TRBJ2-3; 7 bases are a match to TRBD2. The CDR3 spells CATSSYGRGGTDTQYF. The CDR3 DNA reads TGTGCCACCAGCAGTTACGGACGGGGGGGCACAGATACGCAGTATTTT.